This T cell receptor beta chain originates from a study of identical twins. In its sample, this clonotype was seen many times. Its target is not known. Whole-study results and caveats: Beta out-of-frame sequences showed weaker excess twin sharing. Out-of-frame alpha sequences common to twins were enriched for low generation probability.

MiXCR, applied by TCRdb to the 5' RACE reads, yields one record per CDR3 protein. The sample comprises 250,000 or so distinct CDR3 sequences, roughly 8% of which are singletons, and roughly 3% rests with the top ten. These data were also filed under a second study, of yellow fever vaccine responses in identical twins.

The clonotype was recovered from a young woman in good health. The sequencing input was CD8+ T cells sorted from blood.

CDR3 protein: CASSAPGLAGVGVYNEQFF. CDR3 sequence (DNA): TGTGCCAGCAGTGCCCCGGGACTAGCGGGTGTGGGGGTTTACAATGAGCAGTTCTTC. The chain is built from TRBV25-1 and TRBJ2-1; the match to TRBD2 covers 12 bases. V lost 4 bases, J lost 4 bases, and 14 bases stayed unmatched. The CDR3 length is 19 residues. Germline values: CDR1 MGHDK, CDR2 SYGVNS.